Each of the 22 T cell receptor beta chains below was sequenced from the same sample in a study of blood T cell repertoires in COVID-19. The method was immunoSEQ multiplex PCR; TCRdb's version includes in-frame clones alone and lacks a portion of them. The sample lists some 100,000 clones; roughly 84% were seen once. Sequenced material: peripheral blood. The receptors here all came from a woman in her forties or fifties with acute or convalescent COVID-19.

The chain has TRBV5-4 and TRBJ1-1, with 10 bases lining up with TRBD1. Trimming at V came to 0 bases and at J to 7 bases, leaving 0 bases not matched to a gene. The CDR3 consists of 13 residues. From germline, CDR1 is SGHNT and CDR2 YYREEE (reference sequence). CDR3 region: CASSLGTGGEAFF. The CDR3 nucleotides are TGTGCCAGCAGCTTGGGGACAGGGGGTGAAGCTTTCTTT.

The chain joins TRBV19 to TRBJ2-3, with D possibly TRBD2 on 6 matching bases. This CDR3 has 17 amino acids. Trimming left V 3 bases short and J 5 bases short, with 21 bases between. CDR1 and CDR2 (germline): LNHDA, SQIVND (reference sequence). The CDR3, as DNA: TGTGCCAGTAGTATTCGGGGGATGAACGTTAGAGGAGATACGCAGTATTTT. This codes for CASSIRGMNVRGDTQYF.

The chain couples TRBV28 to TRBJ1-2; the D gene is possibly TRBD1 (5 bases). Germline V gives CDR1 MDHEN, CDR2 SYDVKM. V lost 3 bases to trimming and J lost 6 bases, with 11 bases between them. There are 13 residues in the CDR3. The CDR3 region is CASSFSGSDGYTF. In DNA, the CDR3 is TGTGCCAGCAGTTTTTCAGGGTCAGATGGCTACACCTTC.

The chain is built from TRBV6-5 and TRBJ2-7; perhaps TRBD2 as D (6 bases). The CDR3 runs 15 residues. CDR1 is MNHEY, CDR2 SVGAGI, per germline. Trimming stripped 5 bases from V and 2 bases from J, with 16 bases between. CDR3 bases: TGTGCCAGCAGTCTACCGGGACTGCTTGCCTACGAGCAGTACTTC. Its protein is CASSLPGLLAYEQYF.

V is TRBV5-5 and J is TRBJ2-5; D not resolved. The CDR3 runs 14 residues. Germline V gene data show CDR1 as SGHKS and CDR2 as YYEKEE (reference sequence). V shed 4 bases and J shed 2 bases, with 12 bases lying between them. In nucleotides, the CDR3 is TGTGCCAGCAGCGATTGGCCAGAACAAGAGACCCAGTACTTC. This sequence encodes CASSDWPEQETQYF.

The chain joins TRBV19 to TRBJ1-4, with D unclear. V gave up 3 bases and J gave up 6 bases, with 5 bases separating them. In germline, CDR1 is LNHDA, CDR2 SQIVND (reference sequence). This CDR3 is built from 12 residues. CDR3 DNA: TGTGCCAGTAGTATGAGAGATGAAAAACTGTTTTTT. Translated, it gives CASSMRDEKLFF.

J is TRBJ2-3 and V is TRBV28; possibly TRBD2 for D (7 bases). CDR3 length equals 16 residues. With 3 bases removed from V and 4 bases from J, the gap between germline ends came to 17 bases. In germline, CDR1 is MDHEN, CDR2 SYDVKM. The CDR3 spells CASSFQGGGGADTQYF. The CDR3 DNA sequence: TGTGCCAGCAGTTTCCAAGGCGGGGGCGGGGCAGATACGCAGTATTTT.

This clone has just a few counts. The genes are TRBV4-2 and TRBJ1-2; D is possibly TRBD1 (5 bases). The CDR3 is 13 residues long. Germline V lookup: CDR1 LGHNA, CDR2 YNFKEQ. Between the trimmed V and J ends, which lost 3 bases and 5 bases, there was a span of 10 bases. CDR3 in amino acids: CASSQSGTYGYTF. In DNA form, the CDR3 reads TGTGCCAGCAGCCAGTCCGGGACTTATGGCTACACCTTC.

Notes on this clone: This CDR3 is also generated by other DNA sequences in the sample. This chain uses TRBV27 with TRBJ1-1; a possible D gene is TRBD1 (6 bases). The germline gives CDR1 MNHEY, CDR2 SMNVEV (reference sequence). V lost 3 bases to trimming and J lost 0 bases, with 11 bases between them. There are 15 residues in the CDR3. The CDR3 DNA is TGTGCCAGCAGTTTGGGAGGGGGTATGAACACTGAAGCTTTCTTT. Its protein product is CASSLGGGMNTEAFF.

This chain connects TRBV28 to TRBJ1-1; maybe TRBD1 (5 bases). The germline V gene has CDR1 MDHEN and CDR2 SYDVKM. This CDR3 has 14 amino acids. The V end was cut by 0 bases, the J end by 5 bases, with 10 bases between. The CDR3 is CASSLWVGGTEAFF. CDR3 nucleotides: TGTGCCAGCAGTTTATGGGTGGGGGGGACTGAAGCTTTCTTT.

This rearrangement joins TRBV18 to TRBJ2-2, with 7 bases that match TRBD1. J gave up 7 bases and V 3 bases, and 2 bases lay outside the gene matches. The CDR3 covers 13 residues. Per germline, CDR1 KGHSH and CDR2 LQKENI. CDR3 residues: CASSPTGYGELFF. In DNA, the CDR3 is TGTGCCAGCTCACCGACAGGGTACGGGGAGCTGTTTTTT.

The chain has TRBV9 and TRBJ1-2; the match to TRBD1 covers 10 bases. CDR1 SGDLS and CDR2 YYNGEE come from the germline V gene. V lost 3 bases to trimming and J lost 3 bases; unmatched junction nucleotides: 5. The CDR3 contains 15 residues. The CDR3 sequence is CASSAPGTGDYGYTF. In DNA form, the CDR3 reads TGTGCCAGCAGCGCCCCCGGGACAGGGGACTATGGCTACACCTTC.

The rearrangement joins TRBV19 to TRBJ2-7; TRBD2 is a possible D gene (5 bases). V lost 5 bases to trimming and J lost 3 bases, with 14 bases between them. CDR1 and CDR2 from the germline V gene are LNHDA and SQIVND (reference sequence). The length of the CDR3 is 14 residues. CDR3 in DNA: TGTGCCAGTAGTTTTCGGCTAGGGAGCTACGAGCAGTACTTC. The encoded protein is CASSFRLGSYEQYF.

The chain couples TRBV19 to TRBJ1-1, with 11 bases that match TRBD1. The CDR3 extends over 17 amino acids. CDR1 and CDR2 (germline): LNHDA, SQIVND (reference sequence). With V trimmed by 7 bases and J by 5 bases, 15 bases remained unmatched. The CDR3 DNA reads TGTGCCAGTAATCCTCGGGGGACAGGGGGAATCTGGACTGAAGCTTTCTTT. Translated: CASNPRGTGGIWTEAFF.

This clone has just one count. The DNA for the CDR3 is TGTGCCAGCAGCGCCACCGGGAACACTGAAGCTTTCTTT. It translates to CASSATGNTEAFF. This chain links TRBV11-3 with TRBJ1-1; D gene unclear. Between the trimmed V and J ends, which lost 5 bases and 1 base, there was a span of 8 bases. Germline lookup yields CDR1 SGHNT and CDR2 YENEEA. The CDR3 spans 13 residues. The variable domain in full, completed from reference TRBV11-3 and TRBJ1-1, reads EAGVVQSPRYKIIEKKQPVAFWCNPISGHNTLYWYLQNLGQGPELLIRYENEEAVDDSQLPKDRFSAERLKGVDSTLKIQPAELGDSAVYLCASSATGNTEAFFGQGTRLTVV.

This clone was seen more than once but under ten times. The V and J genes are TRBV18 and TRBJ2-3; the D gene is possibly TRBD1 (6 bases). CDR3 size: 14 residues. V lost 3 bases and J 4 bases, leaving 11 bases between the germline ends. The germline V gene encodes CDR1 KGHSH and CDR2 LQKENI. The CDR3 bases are TGTGCCAGCTCACCCCGACAGGCCGCAGATACGCAGTATTTT. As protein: CASSPRQAADTQYF.

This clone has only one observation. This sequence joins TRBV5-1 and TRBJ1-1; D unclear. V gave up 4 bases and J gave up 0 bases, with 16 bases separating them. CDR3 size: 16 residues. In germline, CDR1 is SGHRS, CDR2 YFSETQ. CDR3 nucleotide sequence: TGCGCCAGCAGCGAGAACTCAGGATTTATGAACACTGAAGCTTTCTTT. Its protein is CASSENSGFMNTEAFF.

For the CDR3, the DNA is TGTGCCAGCAGCCCAGCGCGGGGCTACATGAACACTGAAGCTTTCTTT. This codes for CASSPARGYMNTEAFF. V is TRBV11-2 and J is TRBJ1-1; perhaps TRBD1 as D (5 bases). The CDR3 is 16 residues long. From germline, CDR1 is SGHAT and CDR2 FQNNGV. Trimming stripped 5 bases from V and 0 bases from J, with 16 bases between.

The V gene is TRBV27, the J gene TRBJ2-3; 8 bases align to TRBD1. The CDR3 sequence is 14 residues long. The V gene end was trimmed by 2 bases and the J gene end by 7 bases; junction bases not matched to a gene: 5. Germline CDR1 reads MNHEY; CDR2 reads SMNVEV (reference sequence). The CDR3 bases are TGTGCCAGCAGTTTAAAGACAGGGGCAAATACGCAGTATTTT. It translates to CASSLKTGANTQYF.

CDR3 sequence: CASRRTDQPQHF. CDR3 nucleotides: TGTGCCAGCAGGAGGACAGATCAGCCCCAGCATTTT. V and J are TRBV7-3 and TRBJ1-5; TRBD1 might be the D (6 bases). Per germline, CDR1 SGHTA and CDR2 FQGTGA. Between the trimmed V and J ends, which lost 6 bases and 5 bases, there was a span of 8 bases. This CDR3 has 12 residues.

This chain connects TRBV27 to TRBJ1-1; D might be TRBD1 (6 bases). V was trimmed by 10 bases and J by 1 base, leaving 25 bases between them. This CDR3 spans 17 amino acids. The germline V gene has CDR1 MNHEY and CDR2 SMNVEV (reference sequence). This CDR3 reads CATILRARGRGNTEAFF. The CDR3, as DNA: TGTGCCACCATCCTGCGGGCGCGGGGGCGCGGGAACACTGAAGCTTTCTTT.

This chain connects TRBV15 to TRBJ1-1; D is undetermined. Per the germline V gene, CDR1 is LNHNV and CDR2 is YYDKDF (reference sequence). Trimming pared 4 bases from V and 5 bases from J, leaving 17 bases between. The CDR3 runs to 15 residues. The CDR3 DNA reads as TGTGCCACCAGCAAAGTTTTATCGGGGTTAACTGAAGCTTTCTTT. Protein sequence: CATSKVLSGLTEAFF.